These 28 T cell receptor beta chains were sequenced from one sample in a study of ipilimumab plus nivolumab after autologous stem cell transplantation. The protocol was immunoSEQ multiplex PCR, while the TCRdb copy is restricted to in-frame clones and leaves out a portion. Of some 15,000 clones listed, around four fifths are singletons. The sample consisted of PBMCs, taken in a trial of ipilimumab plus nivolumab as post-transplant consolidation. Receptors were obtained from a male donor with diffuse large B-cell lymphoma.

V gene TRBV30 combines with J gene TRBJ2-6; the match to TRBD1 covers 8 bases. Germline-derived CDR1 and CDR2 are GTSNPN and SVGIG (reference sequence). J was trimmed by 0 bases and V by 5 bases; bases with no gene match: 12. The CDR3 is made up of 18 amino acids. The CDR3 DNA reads TGTGCCTGGGAGTCCGGGACAGGTCTCTTCTCTGGGGCCAACGTCCTGACTTTC. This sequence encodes CAWESGTGLFSGANVLTF.

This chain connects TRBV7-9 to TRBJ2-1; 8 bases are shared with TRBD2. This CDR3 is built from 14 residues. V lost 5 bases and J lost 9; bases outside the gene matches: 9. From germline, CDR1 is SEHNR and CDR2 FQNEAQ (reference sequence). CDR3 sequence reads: CASSLGAGAAEQFF. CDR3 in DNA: TGTGCCAGCAGCCTAGGAGCGGGAGCTGCTGAGCAGTTCTTC.

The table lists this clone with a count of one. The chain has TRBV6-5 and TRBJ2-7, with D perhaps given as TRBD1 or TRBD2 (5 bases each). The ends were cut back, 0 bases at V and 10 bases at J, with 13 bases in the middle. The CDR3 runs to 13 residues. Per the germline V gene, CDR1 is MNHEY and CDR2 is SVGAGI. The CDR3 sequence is CASSYSNFGGQYF. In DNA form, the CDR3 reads TGTGCCAGCAGTTACTCTAATTTTGGGGGTCAGTACTTC.

The CDR3 loop reads CSVDPSQANYGYTF. The CDR3 DNA is TGCAGCGTTGACCCATCACAAGCTAACTATGGCTACACCTTC. The chain couples TRBV29-1 to TRBJ1-2; D unresolved. Per germline, CDR1 SQVTM and CDR2 ANQGSEA. There are 14 residues in the CDR3. V was cut by 3 bases and J by 0 bases, with 11 bases left in between.

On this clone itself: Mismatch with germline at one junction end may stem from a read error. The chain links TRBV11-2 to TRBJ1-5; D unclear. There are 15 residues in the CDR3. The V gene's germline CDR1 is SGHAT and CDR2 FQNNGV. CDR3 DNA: TGTGCCAGCAGCCTAGAGGCAGGCCGCAATCAGCCCCAGCATTTT. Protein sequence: CASSLEAGRNQPQHF.

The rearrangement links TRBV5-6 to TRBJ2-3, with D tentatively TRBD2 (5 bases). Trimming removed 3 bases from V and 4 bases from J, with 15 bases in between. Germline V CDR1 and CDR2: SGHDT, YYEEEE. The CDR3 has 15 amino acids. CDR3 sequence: CASSYWVGSPDTQYF. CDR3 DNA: TGTGCCAGCAGCTATTGGGTAGGGAGCCCAGATACGCAGTATTTT.

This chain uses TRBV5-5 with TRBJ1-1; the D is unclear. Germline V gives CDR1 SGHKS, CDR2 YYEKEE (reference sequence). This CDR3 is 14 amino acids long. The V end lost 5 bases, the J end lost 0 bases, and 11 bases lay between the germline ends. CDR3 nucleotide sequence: TGTGCCAGCAGGACGATAAGTATGAACACTGAAGCTTTCTTT. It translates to CASRTISMNTEAFF.

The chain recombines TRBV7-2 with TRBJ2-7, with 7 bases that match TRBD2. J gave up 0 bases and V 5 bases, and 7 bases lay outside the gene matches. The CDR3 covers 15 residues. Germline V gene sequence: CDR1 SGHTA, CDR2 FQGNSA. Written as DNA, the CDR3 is TGTGCCAGCAGCAACAGCGGGACTCACTCCTACGAGCAGTACTTC. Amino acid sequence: CASSNSGTHSYEQYF.

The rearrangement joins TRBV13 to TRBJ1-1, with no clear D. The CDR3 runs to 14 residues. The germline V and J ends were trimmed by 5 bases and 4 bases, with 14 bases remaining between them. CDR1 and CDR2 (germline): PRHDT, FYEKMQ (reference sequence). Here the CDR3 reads CASSPARRATEAFF. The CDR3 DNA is TGTGCCAGCAGCCCCGCCAGGCGTGCCACTGAAGCTTTCTTT.

The DNA for the CDR3 is TGTGCCAGCAGCCCGGGACAGGGAGGGGAAGATACGCAGTATTTT. This encodes CASSPGQGGEDTQYF. The V and J genes are TRBV5-6 and TRBJ2-3; 9 bases agree with TRBD1. CDR3 size: 15 residues. Unmatched junction bases numbered 8, after V lost 4 bases and J lost 5 bases. CDR1 and CDR2 from the germline V gene are SGHDT and YYEEEE.

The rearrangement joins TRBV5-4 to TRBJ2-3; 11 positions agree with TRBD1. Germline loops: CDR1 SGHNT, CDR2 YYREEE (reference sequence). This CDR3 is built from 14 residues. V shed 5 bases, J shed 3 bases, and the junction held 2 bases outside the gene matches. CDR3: CASRRDRGTDTQYF. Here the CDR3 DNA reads TGTGCCAGCAGGAGGGACAGGGGGACAGATACGCAGTATTTT.

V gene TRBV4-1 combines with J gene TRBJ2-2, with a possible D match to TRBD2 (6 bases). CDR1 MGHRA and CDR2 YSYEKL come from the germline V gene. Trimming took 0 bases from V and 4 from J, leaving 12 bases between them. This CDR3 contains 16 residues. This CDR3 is CASSQDPGVVTGELFF. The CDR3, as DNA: TGCGCCAGCAGCCAAGACCCGGGGGTAGTCACCGGGGAGCTGTTTTTT.

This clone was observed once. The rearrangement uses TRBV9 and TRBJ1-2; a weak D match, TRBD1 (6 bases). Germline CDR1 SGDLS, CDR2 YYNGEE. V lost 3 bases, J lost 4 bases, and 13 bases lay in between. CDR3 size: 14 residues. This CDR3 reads CASSAAQGFYGYTF. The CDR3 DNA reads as TGTGCCAGCAGCGCAGCACAGGGATTCTATGGCTACACCTTC.

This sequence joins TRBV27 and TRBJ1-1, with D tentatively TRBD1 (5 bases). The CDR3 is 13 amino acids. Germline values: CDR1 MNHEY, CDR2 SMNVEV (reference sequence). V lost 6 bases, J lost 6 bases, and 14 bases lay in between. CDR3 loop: CASRGRGVAEAFF. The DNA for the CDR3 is TGTGCCAGCAGGGGGCGCGGGGTAGCTGAAGCTTTCTTT.

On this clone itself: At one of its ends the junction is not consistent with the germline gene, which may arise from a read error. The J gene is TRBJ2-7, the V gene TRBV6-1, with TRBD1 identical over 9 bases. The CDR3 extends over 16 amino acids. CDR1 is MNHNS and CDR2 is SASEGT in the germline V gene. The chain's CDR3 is CASSKAGTGSSYEQYF. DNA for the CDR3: TGTGCCAGCAGTAAAGCCGGGACAGGGAGCTCCTACGAGCAGTACTTC.

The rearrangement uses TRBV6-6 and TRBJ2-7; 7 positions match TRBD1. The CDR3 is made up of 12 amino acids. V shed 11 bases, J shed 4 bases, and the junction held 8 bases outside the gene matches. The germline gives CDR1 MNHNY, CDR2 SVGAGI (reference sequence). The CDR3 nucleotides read TGTGCCGCTGGGGGCAGGGGGTACGAGCAGTACTTC. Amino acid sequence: CAAGGRGYEQYF.

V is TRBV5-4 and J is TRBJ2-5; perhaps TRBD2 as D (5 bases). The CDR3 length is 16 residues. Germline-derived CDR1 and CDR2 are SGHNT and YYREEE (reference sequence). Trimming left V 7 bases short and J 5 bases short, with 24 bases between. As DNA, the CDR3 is TGTGCCAGCGTACCTCCCGGGGTCGGTGGCGGGGAGACCCAGTACTTC. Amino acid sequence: CASVPPGVGGGETQYF.

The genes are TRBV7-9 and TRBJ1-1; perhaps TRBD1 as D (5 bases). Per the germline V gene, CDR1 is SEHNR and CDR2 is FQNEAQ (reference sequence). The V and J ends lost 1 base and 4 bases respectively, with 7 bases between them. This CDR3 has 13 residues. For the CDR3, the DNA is TGTGCCAGCAGCTTAGGAGGGGCCACTGAAGCTTTCTTT. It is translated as CASSLGGATEAFF.

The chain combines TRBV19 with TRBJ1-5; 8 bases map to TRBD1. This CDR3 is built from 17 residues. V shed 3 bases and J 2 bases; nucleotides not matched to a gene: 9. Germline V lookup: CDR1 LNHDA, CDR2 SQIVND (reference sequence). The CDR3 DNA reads TGTGCCAGTAGTATTCGGCAGGGGGCTTGGGGCAATCAGCCCCAGCATTTT. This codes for CASSIRQGAWGNQPQHF.

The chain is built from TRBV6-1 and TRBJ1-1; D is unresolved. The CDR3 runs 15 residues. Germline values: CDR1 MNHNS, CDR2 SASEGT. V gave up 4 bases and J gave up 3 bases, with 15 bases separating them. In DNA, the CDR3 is TGTGCCAGCAGTGCCCCCGATGGTCAGTACACTGAAGCTTTCTTT. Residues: CASSAPDGQYTEAFF.

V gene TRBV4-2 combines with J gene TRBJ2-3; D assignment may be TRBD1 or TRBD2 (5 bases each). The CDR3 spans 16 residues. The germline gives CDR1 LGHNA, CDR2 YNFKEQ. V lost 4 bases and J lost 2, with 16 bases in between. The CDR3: CASSPRVRDHTDTQYF. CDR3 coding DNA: TGTGCCAGCAGCCCGAGAGTTCGGGACCACACAGATACGCAGTATTTT.

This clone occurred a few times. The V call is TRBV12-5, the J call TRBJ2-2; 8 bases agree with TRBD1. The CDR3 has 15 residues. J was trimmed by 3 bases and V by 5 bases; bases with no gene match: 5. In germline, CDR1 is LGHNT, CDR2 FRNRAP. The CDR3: CASGTGQGDTGELFF. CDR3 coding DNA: TGTGCTAGTGGTACCGGACAGGGAGACACCGGGGAGCTGTTTTTT.

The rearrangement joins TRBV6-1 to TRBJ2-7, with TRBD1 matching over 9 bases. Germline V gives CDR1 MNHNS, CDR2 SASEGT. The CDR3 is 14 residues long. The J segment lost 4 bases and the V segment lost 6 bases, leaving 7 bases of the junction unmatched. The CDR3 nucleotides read TGTGCCAGCAGCCACACAGGGGGCGGGTACGAGCAGTACTTC. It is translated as CASSHTGGGYEQYF.

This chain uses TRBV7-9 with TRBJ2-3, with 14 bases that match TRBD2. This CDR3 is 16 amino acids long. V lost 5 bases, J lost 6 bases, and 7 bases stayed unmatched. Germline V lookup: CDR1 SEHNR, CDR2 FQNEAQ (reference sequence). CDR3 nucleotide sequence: TGTGCCAGCAGCCCAGGACTAGCGGGAGGTCATGATACGCAGTATTTT. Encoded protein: CASSPGLAGGHDTQYF.

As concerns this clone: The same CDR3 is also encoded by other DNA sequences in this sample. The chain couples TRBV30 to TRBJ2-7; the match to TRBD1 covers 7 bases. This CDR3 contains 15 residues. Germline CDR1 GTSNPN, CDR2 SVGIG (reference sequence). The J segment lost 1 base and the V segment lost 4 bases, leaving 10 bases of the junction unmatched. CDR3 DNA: TGTGCCTGGATACGACAGGGCGCTCCTTCCTACGAGCAGTACTTC. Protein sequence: CAWIRQGAPSYEQYF.

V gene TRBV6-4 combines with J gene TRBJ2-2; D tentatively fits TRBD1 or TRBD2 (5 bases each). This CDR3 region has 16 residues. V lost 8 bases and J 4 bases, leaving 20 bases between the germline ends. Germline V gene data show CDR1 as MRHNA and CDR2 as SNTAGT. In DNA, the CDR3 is TGTGCCAGCGCCAGGGACGGTGAAGTAGCCACCGGGGAGCTGTTTTTT. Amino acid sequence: CASARDGEVATGELFF.

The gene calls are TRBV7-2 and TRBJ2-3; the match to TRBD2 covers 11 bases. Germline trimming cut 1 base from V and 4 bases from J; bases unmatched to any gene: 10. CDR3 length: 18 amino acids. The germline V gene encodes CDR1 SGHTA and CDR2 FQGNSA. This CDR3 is CASSLVVSSGGFADTQYF. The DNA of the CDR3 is TGTGCCAGCAGCTTAGTAGTGTCTAGCGGGGGGTTTGCAGATACGCAGTATTTT.

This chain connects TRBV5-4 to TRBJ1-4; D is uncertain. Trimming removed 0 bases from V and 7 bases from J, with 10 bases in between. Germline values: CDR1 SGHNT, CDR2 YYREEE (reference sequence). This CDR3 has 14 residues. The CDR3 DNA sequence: TGTGCCAGCAGCTTGGGAGGTAAAGGTGAAAAACTGTTTTTT. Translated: CASSLGGKGEKLFF.